The clone carrying this T cell receptor (beta chain) was found many times. The antigen is undetermined. The record originates from a study of CD8+CD57+ T cells in acquired aplastic anemia. Study-wide results and limits: The CD8+ Simpson's diversity of patients and controls was not significantly different.

The germline V gene has CDR1 KGHDR and CDR2 SFDVKD. The CDR3 sequence is 17 residues long. The trim removed 4 bases at V and 2 bases at J, leaving 7 bases unmatched. Patients chosen for sequencing had CD8+CD57+ cells that had expanded, as shown by flow cytometry. The enrolled patients all had severe acquired aplastic anemia. Sampling of blood occurred while the patients had still received no therapy. Genomic DNA, serving as template, underwent TCR beta VDJ and CDR3 profiling. TCRdb redid the calling of the reads with MiXCR, one entry per CDR3 protein. The sample has roughly 290,000 distinct CDR3 sequences, 56% seen once.

The chain carries TRBV24-1 and TRBJ2-2, with 9 bases fitting TRBD1. This receptor was taken from a human donor with aplastic anemia. Material for sequencing was sorted CD4+, CD8+, or CD8+CD57+ T cells (not recorded which) from PBMCs. CDR3 sequence: CATSERDRGVNTGELFF. The CDR3 nucleotides are TGTGCCACCAGTGAACGAGACAGGGGGGTAAACACCGGGGAGCTGTTTTTT.